A single sample gave rise to the 28 T cell receptor beta chains below, sequenced in a study of identifying expanded T cells in peripheral blood (dated by TCRdb to the late 2010s). Receptors were amplified or captured by the immunoSEQ multiplex PCR assay. TCRdb holds this immuneACCESS table with in-frame rearrangements only. Some clones are missing; in checked studies, unresolved V genes explain under half, and the rest has no known cause. The sample profile shows 100,000 or so clones; over 75% of them were found once. Jointly, the top ten make up about 5.5% of the sample. Sequenced: blood. The receptors here all came from a person aged 18 to 75 in good health.

V is TRBV5-1 and J is TRBJ2-1; 10 bases fit TRBD2. Trimming took 2 bases from V and 6 from J; bases not matched to a gene: 5. CDR1 and CDR2 from the germline V gene are SGHRS and YFSETQ. CDR3 length: 15 residues. The CDR3 reads CASSLILAGTNEQFF. The CDR3 DNA sequence: TGCGCCAGCAGCTTAATACTAGCGGGGACCAATGAGCAGTTCTTC.

V is TRBV27 and J is TRBJ2-1; maybe TRBD2 (5 bases). The CDR3 is 17 residues long. Germline loops: CDR1 MNHEY, CDR2 SMNVEV (reference sequence). Deletions cut 0 bases from V and 0 bases from J, with 12 bases between. The DNA for the CDR3 is TGTGCCAGCAGTTTATCCCGGACGGGGAGCTCCTACAATGAGCAGTTCTTC. It yields the protein CASSLSRTGSSYNEQFF.

This chain uses TRBV4-1 with TRBJ1-1; the D is unclear. The germline V and J ends were trimmed by 2 bases and 1 base, with 11 bases remaining between them. Germline CDR1 is MGHRA and CDR2 is YSYEKL. The length of the CDR3 is 15 residues. The CDR3, as DNA: TGCGCCAGCAGCCAATCGGGGATCGGGAACACTGAAGCTTTCTTT. Translation gives CASSQSGIGNTEAFF.

The V and J genes are TRBV4-1 and TRBJ1-2; D perhaps matches TRBD1 (5 bases). The CDR3 has 13 amino acids. Trimming left V 4 bases short and J 8 bases short, with 14 bases between. Germline lookup yields CDR1 MGHRA and CDR2 YSYEKL. This chain's CDR3 is CASSLEARGGYTF. CDR3 nucleotides: TGCGCCAGCAGCCTCGAGGCGAGGGGCGGCTACACCTTC.

This chain connects TRBV5-1 to TRBJ1-1; D might be TRBD1 (5 bases). The V gene's germline CDR1 is SGHRS and CDR2 YFSETQ. The germline V and J ends were trimmed by 0 bases and 2 bases, with 14 bases remaining between them. The CDR3 is 16 residues long. The DNA for the CDR3 is TGCGCCAGCAGCTTGGGCCAGGGAAGAATTAACACTGAAGCTTTCTTT. This translates into CASSLGQGRINTEAFF.

This rearrangement joins TRBV7-7 to TRBJ2-2; D ambiguous. Germline V CDR1 and CDR2: SSHAT, FNYEAQ (reference sequence). The CDR3 is 13 amino acids. Trimming removed 5 bases at V and 2 bases at J, with 6 bases between. CDR3 protein: CASSPQNTGELFF. CDR3 bases: TGTGCCAGCAGCCCCCAAAACACCGGGGAGCTGTTTTTT.

This clone showed up just a few times. V and J are TRBV7-9 and TRBJ2-5; D is undetermined. This CDR3 has 14 residues. In germline, CDR1 is SEHNR, CDR2 FQNEAQ (reference sequence). V lost 5 bases and J 7 bases, leaving 17 bases between the germline ends. CDR3: CASSQNAHEATQYF. The DNA of the CDR3 is TGTGCCAGCAGCCAGAATGCCCACGAGGCGACCCAGTACTTC.

This CDR3 reads CASSQTVNTEAFF. The CDR3 DNA reads as TGTGCCAGCAGCCAGACAGTGAACACTGAAGCTTTCTTT. The chain couples TRBV5-4 to TRBJ1-1, with D perhaps matching TRBD1 (5 bases). The germline V and J ends were trimmed by 4 bases and 0 bases, with 7 bases remaining between them. CDR3 length: 13 amino acids. Germline values: CDR1 SGHNT, CDR2 YYREEE (reference sequence). The complete variable domain, with remaining parts taken from reference TRBV5-4 and TRBJ1-1, reads ETGVTQSPTHLIKTRGQQVTLRCSSQSGHNTVSWYQQALGQGPQFIFQYYREEENGRGNFPPRFSGLQFPNYSSELNVNALELDDSALYLCASSQTVNTEAFFGQGTRLTVV.

This chain connects TRBV11-3 to TRBJ1-1; D remains unclear. Trimming stripped 0 bases from V and 1 base from J, with 15 bases between. Per the germline V gene, CDR1 is SGHNT and CDR2 is YENEEA. This CDR3 contains 17 residues. CDR3 coding DNA: TGTGCCAGCAGCTTAGAGGCGAGCATCGGGGAGAACACTGAAGCTTTCTTT. Protein: CASSLEASIGENTEAFF.

V usage is TRBV7-3 and J usage is TRBJ2-5, with TRBD2 identical over 11 bases. Germline V gene data show CDR1 as SGHTA and CDR2 as FQGTGA. The CDR3 contains 15 residues. V lost 6 bases to trimming and J lost 1 base; unmatched junction nucleotides: 4. CDR3 DNA: TGTGCCAGCAGTTCCCTAGCGGGGGGCCAAGAGACCCAGTACTTC. Its translation is CASSSLAGGQETQYF.

The chain is built from TRBV12-5 and TRBJ1-2; D not resolved. V lost 1 base and J lost 9, with 9 bases in between. Germline V lookup: CDR1 LGHNT, CDR2 FRNRAP. This CDR3 spans 12 amino acids. The CDR3 here is CASGLGLGSYTF. CDR3 nucleotides: TGTGCTAGTGGTTTGGGTCTTGGAAGCTACACCTTC.

Remarks on this clone: Other nucleotide sequences from this sample produce the same CDR3. The chain combines TRBV5-1 with TRBJ1-1, with a possible D match to TRBD1 (5 bases). The CDR3 spans 14 residues. The germline CDR1 and CDR2 sequences are SGHRS and YFSETQ. The V gene lost 0 bases and the J gene lost 1 base, with 7 bases spanning the gap. The CDR3, as DNA: TGCGCCAGCAGCTTGGGTGGGGGGAACACTGAAGCTTTCTTT. It translates to CASSLGGGNTEAFF.

This sequence joins TRBV5-4 and TRBJ2-5; weak D call: TRBD1 (6 bases). The CDR3 is 15 amino acids. The germline gives CDR1 SGHNT, CDR2 YYREEE (reference sequence). V was shortened by 4 bases and J by 0 bases, with 13 bases between the two germline ends. CDR3 nucleotide sequence: TGTGCCAGCAGCAAAATAGGACAGAACCAAGAGACCCAGTACTTC. It translates to CASSKIGQNQETQYF.

The rearrangement links TRBV11-3 to TRBJ1-1; a possible D gene is TRBD1 (5 bases). CDR1 and CDR2 (germline): SGHNT, YENEEA. Deletions cut 1 base from V and 5 bases from J, with 11 bases between. The CDR3 contains 14 residues. CDR3 coding DNA: TGTGCCAGCAGCTTAGGTGGGGCAGGAACTGAAGCTTTCTTT. Amino acid sequence: CASSLGGAGTEAFF.

Only a few counts were recorded for this clone. The chain recombines TRBV19 with TRBJ2-7; D ambiguous. Germline V gene lookup returns CDR1 LNHDA and CDR2 SQIVND (reference sequence). Trimming stripped 4 bases from V and 3 bases from J, with 4 bases between. The CDR3 covers 11 residues. CDR3 nucleotides: TGTGCCAGTAGTAATCACTACGAGCAGTACTTC. As protein: CASSNHYEQYF.

In this sample, this clone turned up a few times. V gene TRBV5-4 combines with J gene TRBJ2-2; D perhaps matches TRBD2 (5 bases). Trimming left V 4 bases short and J 4 bases short, with 5 bases between. This CDR3 spans 12 amino acids. Germline V gives CDR1 SGHNT, CDR2 YYREEE (reference sequence). Written as DNA, the CDR3 is TGTGCCAGCAGCGAGGGCACCGGGGAGCTGTTTTTT. The encoded protein is CASSEGTGELFF. The entire variable domain, with the rest obtained from reference TRBV5-4 and TRBJ2-2, is as follows: ETGVTQSPTHLIKTRGQQVTLRCSSQSGHNTVSWYQQALGQGPQFIFQYYREEENGRGNFPPRFSGLQFPNYSSELNVNALELDDSALYLCASSEGTGELFFGEGSRLTVL.

The count of this clone is one. The V call is TRBV9, the J call TRBJ2-7, with TRBD1 matching over 8 bases. Trimming cost V 0 bases and J 2 bases; bases outside gene matches: 4. Germline CDR1 reads SGDLS; CDR2 reads YYNGEE. CDR3 length equals 15 residues. The CDR3 is CASSVGTGPTYEQYF. CDR3 nucleotide sequence: TGTGCCAGCAGCGTAGGGACAGGGCCCACCTACGAGCAGTACTTC.

This clone was detected only a few times. J is TRBJ2-3 and V is TRBV6-4; D is perhaps TRBD1 (6 bases). The CDR3 sequence is 16 residues long. With 3 bases removed from V and 3 bases from J, the gap between germline ends came to 16 bases. Germline V gives CDR1 MRHNA, CDR2 SNTAGT. In DNA, the CDR3 is TGTGCCAGCAGTGAACAGGGATCCGCAGCGACAGATACGCAGTATTTT. It translates to CASSEQGSAATDTQYF.

The J gene is TRBJ2-5, the V gene TRBV5-1; no firm D call. Deletions cut 4 bases from V and 2 bases from J, with 6 bases between. The CDR3 spans 12 residues. CDR1 and CDR2 (germline): SGHRS, YFSETQ. The CDR3 loop is CASSVTQETQYF. The CDR3 nucleotides read TGCGCCAGCAGCGTAACACAAGAGACCCAGTACTTC.

The count of this clone is one. This chain connects TRBV7-8 to TRBJ1-5, with D hard to call. Trimming stripped 3 bases from V and 2 bases from J, with 11 bases between. Germline loops: CDR1 SGHVS, CDR2 FQNEAQ. CDR3 length: 15 amino acids. CDR3 amino acids: CASSFLGSGNQPQHF. The CDR3 region has the DNA TGTGCCAGCAGCTTCCTAGGGAGTGGCAATCAGCCCCAGCATTTT.

J is TRBJ1-4 and V is TRBV27, with TRBD1 as a possible D gene (6 bases). In germline, CDR1 is MNHEY, CDR2 SMNVEV (reference sequence). With 4 bases removed from V and 8 bases from J, the gap between germline ends came to 17 bases. There are 15 residues in the CDR3. CDR3 bases: TGTGCCAGCAGTTCCCGACAGGACCGTCCGGAAAAACTGTTTTTT. Amino acid sequence: CASSSRQDRPEKLFF.

The chain recombines TRBV6-1 with TRBJ2-7, with TRBD2 as a possible D gene (6 bases). The CDR3 consists of 11 residues. Germline assignment: CDR1 MNHNS and CDR2 SASEGT. Trimming stripped 2 bases from V and 9 bases from J, with 8 bases between. CDR3 nucleotide sequence: TGTGCCAGCAGTGAAAGGGGAGGGCAGTACTTC. It codes for CASSERGGQYF.

The J gene is TRBJ1-5, the V gene TRBV18; 8 bases match TRBD1. The CDR3 covers 16 residues. Per germline, CDR1 KGHSH and CDR2 LQKENI. After removal of 6 bases from V and 6 bases from J, the junction contained 13 bases not matched to a gene. CDR3 residues: CASSYGTGGEFQPQHF. The CDR3 DNA is TGTGCCAGCTCCTACGGGACAGGCGGGGAGTTTCAGCCCCAGCATTTT.

The J gene is TRBJ1-2, the V gene TRBV29-1; 8 nucleotides match TRBD1. The V segment lost 5 bases and the J segment 4 bases; nucleotides outside the gene matches: 3. Germline V CDR1 and CDR2: SQVTM, ANQGSEA. This CDR3 is 12 amino acids long. Here the CDR3 reads CSVNRGIYGYTF. The CDR3 DNA is TGCAGCGTTAACAGGGGGATCTATGGCTACACCTTC. Combining the CDR3 with reference TRBV29-1 and TRBJ1-2 gives the whole variable domain SAVISQKPSRDICQRGTSLTIQCQVDSQVTMMFWYRQQPGQSLTLIATANQGSEATYESGFVIDKFPISRPNLTFSTLTVSNMSPEDSSIYLCSVNRGIYGYTFGSGTRLTVV.

The chain uses TRBV13 and TRBJ2-3; 11 bases align to TRBD2. Germline CDR1 and CDR2: PRHDT and FYEKMQ (reference sequence). V was pared by 4 bases and J by 3 bases, with 3 bases of the junction left unmatched. This CDR3 comprises 15 residues. The CDR3 is CASSSTSGVTDTQYF. The DNA for the CDR3 is TGTGCCAGCAGCTCGACTAGCGGGGTAACAGATACGCAGTATTTT.

The chain is built from TRBV30 and TRBJ2-7; D might be TRBD2 (5 bases). This CDR3 contains 16 residues. CDR1 GTSNPN and CDR2 SVGIG come from the germline V gene (reference sequence). The V end lost 2 bases, the J end lost 2 bases, and 19 bases lay between the germline ends. The CDR3 bases are TGTGCCTGGAGTCGGACCCGAGGGATTTTTCCCTACGAGCAGTACTTC. It encodes CAWSRTRGIFPYEQYF.

The chain joins TRBV7-6 to TRBJ1-1; 8 positions match TRBD1. This CDR3 is built from 14 residues. CDR1 and CDR2 (germline): SGHVS, FNYEAQ. Losses at the gene ends were 5 bases for V and 1 base for J; bases not matched to a gene: 3. The CDR3 loop reads CASSLGQGNTEAFF. DNA of the CDR3: TGTGCCAGCAGCCTCGGACAGGGGAACACTGAAGCTTTCTTT.

This rearrangement joins TRBV2 to TRBJ1-1, with 8 bases aligning to TRBD1. Germline values: CDR1 SNHLY, CDR2 FYNNEI. V lost 6 bases, J lost 4 bases, and 4 bases stayed unmatched. The CDR3 extends over 13 amino acids. CDR3 amino acids: CASRATGGTEAFF. The CDR3 bases are TGTGCCAGCAGGGCAACAGGGGGCACTGAAGCTTTCTTT.